Shown below are 20 T cell receptor beta chains from a single sample sequenced in a study of brain T cells in children with intractable seizures (dated by TCRdb to the early 2020s). The time point label, as the study defines it: blood from clinic visit 5 months post-surgery; TSC patient then seizure free. Library preparation employed the immunoSEQ multiplex PCR assay. TCRdb carries this immuneACCESS record with in-frame sequences only. Its versions omit some clonotypes, under half of them owing to an unresolved V gene in the studies checked, with the rest unexplained. This sample is represented by under 400,000 clones; over 85% of them were singletons. Approximately 5% of the sample lies in the top ten. This specimen was peripheral blood, taken roughly 5 months after surgery. The receptors come from a boy younger than two with tuberous sclerosis and intractable seizures.

CDR3 bases: TGCGCCAGCAGCCAATCCTACAGGAAGAACACTGAAGCTTTCTTT. The encoded protein is CASSQSYRKNTEAFF. The chain joins TRBV4-1 to TRBJ1-1; perhaps TRBD1 as D (5 bases). The CDR3 covers 15 residues. Germline values: CDR1 MGHRA, CDR2 YSYEKL. The V end was cut by 2 bases, the J end by 1 base, with 11 bases between.

The V gene is TRBV30, the J gene TRBJ2-1; a weak D match, TRBD2 (6 bases). Germline CDR1 reads GTSNPN; CDR2 reads SVGIG (reference sequence). This CDR3 is built from 14 residues. The ends were cut back, 1 base at V and 8 bases at J, with 15 bases in the middle. The CDR3: CAWSETSRRHEQFF. The CDR3 DNA reads as TGTGCCTGGAGTGAGACTAGTCGTCGCCATGAGCAGTTCTTC.

J is TRBJ1-5 and V is TRBV6-6; tentatively, D is TRBD1 (6 bases). Germline CDR1 and CDR2: MNHNY and SVGAGI (reference sequence). V lost 8 bases and J 4 bases, leaving 15 bases between the germline ends. This CDR3 comprises 14 residues. The CDR3 nucleotides read TGTGCCAGCGCCGTCGTCAGGGGAAATCAGCCCCAGCATTTT. It codes for CASAVVRGNQPQHF.

The V gene is TRBV7-9, the J gene TRBJ2-7; 7 nucleotides line up with TRBD1. This CDR3 has 14 residues. V shed 0 bases and J 9 bases; nucleotides not matched to a gene: 8. CDR1 and CDR2 from the germline V gene are SEHNR and FQNEAQ (reference sequence). CDR3 DNA sequence: TGTGCCAGCAGCTTAGCAGGGGTTCAGGGGGTGCAGTACTTC. Its protein is CASSLAGVQGVQYF.

The J gene is TRBJ1-1, the V gene TRBV7-9; 7 bases are a match to TRBD1. The V gene's germline CDR1 is SEHNR and CDR2 FQNEAQ (reference sequence). The CDR3 is 18 amino acids. Unmatched junction bases numbered 17, after V lost 6 bases and J lost 1 base. CDR3 sequence reads: CASRTPRRDSKKNTEAFF. CDR3 in DNA: TGTGCCAGCAGAACCCCTCGACGGGACAGCAAAAAGAACACTGAAGCTTTCTTT.

The genes are TRBV2 and TRBJ2-7; perhaps TRBD2 as D (5 bases). The CDR3 spans 13 residues. V was shortened by 4 bases and J by 6 bases, with 13 bases between the two germline ends. Germline lookup yields CDR1 SNHLY and CDR2 FYNNEI. Here the CDR3 DNA reads TGTGCCAGCAGTGTCGGACTTTTTACCGAGCAGTACTTC. Protein: CASSVGLFTEQYF. Based on the CDR3 plus reference TRBV2 and TRBJ2-7, the full variable domain is EPEVTQTPSHQVTQMGQEVILRCVPISNHLYFYWYRQILGQKVEFLVSFYNNEISEKSEIFDDQFSVERPDGSNFTLKIRSTKLEDSAMYFCASSVGLFTEQYFGPGTRLTVT.

This chain connects TRBV9 to TRBJ2-3; 8 bases agree with TRBD2. CDR3 length equals 16 residues. The germline CDR1 and CDR2 sequences are SGDLS and YYNGEE. Germline trimming cut 0 bases from V and 3 bases from J; bases unmatched to any gene: 6. The CDR3 region has the DNA TGTGCCAGCAGCGTAGCGGGGGGGCCTTGGACAGATACGCAGTATTTT. Its translation: CASSVAGGPWTDTQYF.

The chain is built from TRBV18 and TRBJ2-6; D remains ambiguous. The CDR3 has 15 amino acids. Per germline, CDR1 KGHSH and CDR2 LQKENI. Trimming removed 5 bases from V and 0 bases from J, with 8 bases in between. The CDR3: CASSYDNSGANVLTF. In DNA form, the CDR3 reads TGTGCCAGCTCATACGACAACTCTGGGGCCAACGTCCTGACTTTC. The full variable domain, completed using reference TRBV18 and TRBJ2-6, is NAGVMQNPRHLVRRRGQEARLRCSPMKGHSHVYWYRQLPEEGLKFMVYLQKENIIDESGMPKERFSAEFPKEGPSILRIQQVVRGDSAAYFCASSYDNSGANVLTFGAGSRLTVL.

The rearrangement joins TRBV10-1 to TRBJ2-7; D uncertain. The CDR3 has 9 amino acids. Trimming removed 9 bases at V and 2 bases at J, with 2 bases between. The germline gives CDR1 WNHNN, CDR2 SYGVQD (reference sequence). This CDR3 reads CASTYEQYF. CDR3 nucleotides: TGCGCCAGTACCTACGAGCAGTACTTC.

The V and J genes are TRBV3-1 (or the pseudogene TRBV3-2) and TRBJ1-6; 9 positions agree with TRBD1. CDR1 and CDR2 from the germline V gene are LGHDT and YNNKEL (reference sequence). J lost 5 bases, V lost 5 bases, and 4 bases had no gene match. This CDR3 is 15 amino acids long. CDR3 loop: CASSFRQGDNSPLHF. The CDR3 bases are TGTGCCAGCAGCTTCCGACAGGGGGATAATTCACCCCTCCACTTT.

The chain has TRBV6-5 and TRBJ1-2; D uncertain. V lost 7 bases and J lost 8, with 20 bases in between. This CDR3 contains 14 residues. Germline loops: CDR1 MNHEY, CDR2 SVGAGI. The CDR3 DNA follows: TGTGCCAGCACCCTCGTGGCAGGCGCCAGGGGCTACACCTTC. This encodes CASTLVAGARGYTF.

The chain uses TRBV11-3 and TRBJ2-2; D is undetermined. Trimming pared 5 bases from V and 4 bases from J, leaving 14 bases between. Germline V gene lookup returns CDR1 SGHNT and CDR2 YENEEA. The CDR3 sequence is 15 residues long. This chain's CDR3 is CASSDPFVGTGELFF. The CDR3 region has the DNA TGTGCCAGCAGCGATCCGTTCGTCGGCACCGGGGAGCTGTTTTTT.

The chain links TRBV11-2 to TRBJ2-3; 9 bases line up with TRBD1. The CDR3 length is 15 residues. Trimming cost V 5 bases and J 5 bases; bases outside gene matches: 8. Germline-derived CDR1 and CDR2 are SGHAT and FQNNGV. This chain's CDR3 is CASSLTGGSKDTQYF. The CDR3 DNA sequence: TGTGCCAGCAGCCTTACAGGGGGCTCGAAAGATACGCAGTATTTT.

The chain employs TRBV18 and TRBJ1-5, with D uncertain. CDR3 size: 13 residues. Trimming took 1 base from V and 6 from J, leaving 7 bases between them. CDR1 and CDR2 (germline): KGHSH, LQKENI. The CDR3 DNA is TGTGCCAGCTCACCACAGGGAGGTCAGCCCCAGCATTTT. The encoded protein is CASSPQGGQPQHF.

The rearrangement joins TRBV2 to TRBJ2-5; 12 bases are shared with TRBD2. The CDR3 totals 13 residues. Per germline, CDR1 SNHLY and CDR2 FYNNEI. Germline trimming cut 9 bases from V and 6 bases from J; bases unmatched to any gene: 5. CDR3 in amino acids: CARKTSGSKTQYF. The CDR3 bases are TGTGCCAGGAAGACTAGCGGGAGTAAGACCCAGTACTTC.

The V gene is TRBV28, the J gene TRBJ2-7; D is unresolved. Germline V gives CDR1 MDHEN, CDR2 SYDVKM. Trimming pared 5 bases from V and 3 bases from J, leaving 11 bases between. The CDR3 spans 13 residues. CDR3 region: CASSTSPVYEQYF. The CDR3 coding sequence is TGTGCCAGCAGTACAAGCCCCGTCTACGAGCAGTACTTC.

The chain carries TRBV30 and TRBJ1-1; no firm D call. The CDR3 runs 13 residues. Trimming stripped 5 bases from V and 3 bases from J, with 13 bases between. Per the germline V gene, CDR1 is GTSNPN and CDR2 is SVGIG (reference sequence). Here the CDR3 DNA reads TGTGCCTGGGGCAAGGGAGGGCACACTGAAGCTTTCTTT. Its protein product is CAWGKGGHTEAFF.

This rearrangement joins TRBV28 to TRBJ2-7, with TRBD2 matching over 9 bases. The germline V gene has CDR1 MDHEN and CDR2 SYDVKM. Trimming cost V 5 bases and J 2 bases; bases outside gene matches: 10. The CDR3 is 16 amino acids. Here the CDR3 reads CASSAVVASGTYEQYF. In nucleotides, the CDR3 is TGTGCCAGCAGTGCTGTGGTGGCTAGCGGGACCTACGAGCAGTACTTC. Looking up the rest from reference TRBV28 and TRBJ2-7 gives the full variable domain: DVKVTQSSRYLVKRTGEKVFLECVQDMDHENMFWYRQDPGLGLRLIYFSYDVKMKEKGDIPEGYSVSREKKERFSLILESASTNQTSMYLCASSAVVASGTYEQYFGPGTRLTVT.

The chain links TRBV4-2 to TRBJ2-3; perhaps TRBD2 as D (7 bases). Deletions cut 0 bases from V and 4 bases from J, with 20 bases between. Germline values: CDR1 LGHNA, CDR2 YNFKEQ. The CDR3 covers 18 residues. CDR3 nucleotide sequence: TGTGCCAGCAGCCAAGATCCGGGGGGCAGCGGCAAAGCAGATACGCAGTATTTT. This gives the protein CASSQDPGGSGKADTQYF.

The J gene is TRBJ2-1, the V gene TRBV3-1 (or the pseudogene TRBV3-2); 11 nucleotides match TRBD2. V lost 6 bases, J lost 6 bases, and 7 bases stayed unmatched. Germline V gene sequence: CDR1 LGHDT, CDR2 YNNKEL (reference sequence). This CDR3 is built from 15 residues. The CDR3 here is CASRVAGGRRNEQFF. The CDR3 DNA follows: TGTGCCAGCAGAGTAGCGGGAGGGAGGCGCAATGAGCAGTTCTTC.